These T cell receptor beta chains were read from a single sample in a study of T cells in localized non-small cell lung cancer. TCRdb's table, derived via immunoSEQ multiplex PCR, lists solely in-frame clones and lacks some. The sample records 45,000 to 65,000 clones, roughly 89% being singletons. This sample comprised peripheral blood, obtained before any cancer treatment. These receptor sequences come from a man between 35 and 75 years old with stage I squamous cell lung carcinoma. CDR3s include the opening cysteine and the closing phenylalanine or tryptophan. The D gene is left open where the match is weak. Clone size is shown for a subset of rows, as once, few, many or a class of expanded clone.

-,TRBJ1-1,TRBV5-1,-,TGCGCCAGCGGCCCTGACAGGAACACTGAAGCTTTCTTT,CASGPDRNTEAFF
few,TRBJ2-2,TRBV30,TRBD2,TGTGCCTGGAGTGTCGGGAGGGCCGTCGGGGAGCTGTTTTTT,CAWSVGRAVGELFF
-,TRBJ2-5,TRBV6-1,TRBD2,TGTGCCAGCGACAGCGGGAGAGCAGAGACCCAGTACTTC,CASDSGRAETQYF
once,TRBJ2-7,TRBV10-3,-,TGTGCCATCAGTGTGGGGACCACCCAGTGGGAGCAGTACTTC,CAISVGTTQWEQYF
-,TRBJ2-7,TRBV7-9,-,TGTGCCAGCAGCTTAGAAGGTGGCGGGGCGACCTACGAGCAGTACTTC,CASSLEGGGATYEQYF
few,TRBJ2-5,TRBV5-1,TRBD2,TGCGCCAGCAGCTTGGCGGGGCGGACTAGCGGGAGAGGGTATATAGAGACCCAGTACTTC,CASSLAGRTSGRGYIETQYF
-,TRBJ2-5,TRBV11-2,-,TGTGCCAGCAGCACCCAGAGGGAGACCCAGTACTTC,CASSTQRETQYF
-,TRBJ2-7,TRBV11-2,-,TGTGCCAGCAGCTTACCCTATAGGCGGGGGCCCCCCTACGAGCAGTACTTC,CASSLPYRRGPPYEQYF
-,TRBJ2-2,TRBV11-3,-,TGTGCCAGCAGCTTGGCAGGGTACACCGGGGAGCTGTTTTTT,CASSLAGYTGELFF
-,TRBJ2-2,TRBV7-9,-,TGTGCCAGCAGCTTACACTCCAACACCGGGGAGCTGTTTTTT,CASSLHSNTGELFF
few,TRBJ1-5,TRBV4-2,-,TGTGCCAGCAGCCAAGTCAGGGGCAATCAGCCCCAGCATTTT,CASSQVRGNQPQHF
-,TRBJ2-7,TRBV18,-,TGTGCCAGCTCCCCTCAGGGAAACGGTGAGCAGTACTTC,CASSPQGNGEQYF
-,TRBJ1-5,TRBV28,TRBD1,TGTGCCAGCAGCTTGACAGGGGCTGGGGATCAGCCCCAGCATTTT,CASSLTGAGDQPQHF
once,TRBJ2-1,TRBV5-6,-,TGTGCCAGCAGCACCGGGGCCTACAATGAGCAGTTCTTC,CASSTGAYNEQFF
-,TRBJ2-7,TRBV30,TRBD1,TGTGCCTGGAGTACAGGGACAGGATCCTACGAGCAGTACTTC,CAWSTGTGSYEQYF
-,TRBJ1-3,TRBV19,-,TGTGCCAGTACCGCCGGACAGATCTCTGGAAACACCATATATTTT,CASTAGQISGNTIYF